These T cell receptor beta chains were read from a single sample in a study of regulatory T cells in long-lasting Graves disease. MiXCR was run by TCRdb on the multiplex PCR reads, yielding one entry per CDR3 protein. The sample gives approximately 440,000 distinct CDR3 sequences, under 20% of which show up once; 12% is in the top ten. These data are also associated with another study on T cells in Graves' hyperthyroidism and ophthalmopathy.

Sample: peripheral blood mononuclear cells (PBMCs), taken at new diagnosis, from a patient treated with antithyroid drugs. These receptors originate from a man between 40 and 49 years old with Graves disease. Both conserved end residues are part of each CDR3. Fields, in order: J gene, D gene, clone size, V gene, CDR3 DNA, CDR3 protein. The D gene is left open where the match is weak. Some rows have no size entry. The others give once, few or many, or a class for an expanded clone.

>TRBJ1-1|TRBD1|NA|TRBV24-1
TGTGTCACCAGTGATCCCCCGGACAGGGCAGGCGCTTTCTTT
CVTSDPPDRAGAFF
>TRBJ1-2|NA|many|TRBV20-1
TGCAGTGCTAGTCGGGCGGATAACTATGGCTACACCTTC
CSASRADNYGYTF
>TRBJ1-6|TRBD1|many|TRBV5-1
TGCGCCAGCAGCTTGGCCTCGTCAGGGGGTGGTTCACCCCTCCACTTT
CASSLASSGGGSPLHF
>TRBJ2-1|NA|few|TRBV19
TGTGCCAGTACCTCAAGGGGTGAGCAGTTCTTC
CASTSRGEQFF
>TRBJ2-2|NA|NA|TRBV12-5
TGTGCTAGTGGTTTGACGATCACCGGGGAGCTGTTTTTT
CASGLTITGELFF
>TRBJ1-3|NA|many|TRBV28
TGTGCCAGCAGTCCATCAATCGGACCTGGAAACACCATATATTTT
CASSPSIGPGNTIYF
>TRBJ2-7|TRBD2|NA|TRBV9
TGTGCCAGCAGCCCCGGGGGGGCCCCGACCTACGAGCAGTACTTC
CASSPGGAPTYEQYF
>TRBJ1-1|NA|many|TRBV3-1
TGTGCCAGCAGCTTTCGACAGGTCTCACAAGCTTTCTTT
CASSFRQVSQAFF
>TRBJ1-2|NA|NA|TRBV12-5
TGTGCTAGTGGTGACGGGGGTTCAACGCTATATGGCTACACCTTC
CASGDGGSTLYGYTF
>TRBJ2-3|NA|many|TRBV7-3
TGTGCCAGCAGCTCCCTAGCGCGCGGCTACACAGATACGCAGTATTTT
CASSSLARGYTDTQYF
>TRBJ2-7|NA|many|TRBV28
TGTGCCAGCAGTTTCCCCCCCCTTCGTACTAACTACGAGCAGTACTTC
CASSFPPLRTNYEQYF
>TRBJ2-4|NA|many|TRBV3-1
TGTGCCAGCAGCCAAGATTACCCAACAGCCAAAAACATTCAGTACTTC
CASSQDYPTAKNIQYF
>TRBJ2-7|TRBD1|many|TRBV20-1
TGCAGTGCTAGAGATCTCCGACAGGGAAGCTCCTACGAGCAGTACTTC
CSARDLRQGSSYEQYF
>TRBJ2-2|TRBD2|many|TRBV28
TGTGCCAGCAGTCCTTTGGGTATTGGACTAGCGGGAGGCGGGGAGCTGTTTTTT
CASSPLGIGLAGGGELFF
>TRBJ2-5|TRBD2|many|TRBV7-9
TGTGCCAGCAGCTTAGCAGCGGGAGTAGAGACCCAGTACTTC
CASSLAAGVETQYF
>TRBJ2-1|NA|many|TRBV2
TGTGCCAGCAGTGAAGCGTTTCAAGAGCAGTTCTTC
CASSEAFQEQFF
>TRBJ2-7|NA|NA|TRBV19
TGTGCCAGTAGTATCGGGACTGCTACCCACCGCGAGCAGTACTTC
CASSIGTATHREQYF
>TRBJ2-7|TRBD2|NA|TRBV10-1
TGCGCCAGCAGAGGGTTAAGCGGGAGCATTTACGAGCAGTACTTC
CASRGLSGSIYEQYF
>TRBJ2-7|NA|many|TRBV19
TGTGCCAGTAGTACGCTGGGCAGGGGAGGCGAGCAGTACTTC
CASSTLGRGGEQYF
>TRBJ1-1|NA|many|TRBV12-3/TRBV12-4
TGTGCCAGCAGCCAGAACACTGAAGCCTTCTTT
CASSQNTEAFF
>TRBJ2-7|TRBD2|NA|TRBV2
TGTGCCAGCAGGGAAGCGGGGATCTACGAGCAGTACTTC
CASREAGIYEQYF
>TRBJ2-1|NA|NA|TRBV10-3
TGTGCCATCAGTGAGTCGAGTGGTAGGGATGAGCAGTTCTTC
CAISESSGRDEQFF
>TRBJ1-5|TRBD1|NA|TRBV28
TGTGCCAGCAGTTTCAGGGGGCGGCAGCCCCAGCATTTT
CASSFRGRQPQHF
>TRBJ2-1|TRBD1|many|TRBV12-3/TRBV12-4
TGTGCCAGCAGTTCCGGGACAGGGGGCAGGTATGAGCAGTTCTTC
CASSSGTGGRYEQFF
>TRBJ2-3|TRBD2|few|TRBV10-3
TGTGCCATCAGTGGGACTAGCGGGAGACAAGTAGGAGATACGCAGTATTTT
CAISGTSGRQVGDTQYF
>TRBJ1-2|TRBD1|NA|TRBV18
TGTGCCAGCTCACGCGGCAGGGGGTCTAACTATGGCTACACCTTC
CASSRGRGSNYGYTF
>TRBJ2-5|TRBD1|many|TRBV9
TGTGCCAGCAGCGTAGCTACAGGGGTTGGAGAGACCCAGTACTTC
CASSVATGVGETQYF